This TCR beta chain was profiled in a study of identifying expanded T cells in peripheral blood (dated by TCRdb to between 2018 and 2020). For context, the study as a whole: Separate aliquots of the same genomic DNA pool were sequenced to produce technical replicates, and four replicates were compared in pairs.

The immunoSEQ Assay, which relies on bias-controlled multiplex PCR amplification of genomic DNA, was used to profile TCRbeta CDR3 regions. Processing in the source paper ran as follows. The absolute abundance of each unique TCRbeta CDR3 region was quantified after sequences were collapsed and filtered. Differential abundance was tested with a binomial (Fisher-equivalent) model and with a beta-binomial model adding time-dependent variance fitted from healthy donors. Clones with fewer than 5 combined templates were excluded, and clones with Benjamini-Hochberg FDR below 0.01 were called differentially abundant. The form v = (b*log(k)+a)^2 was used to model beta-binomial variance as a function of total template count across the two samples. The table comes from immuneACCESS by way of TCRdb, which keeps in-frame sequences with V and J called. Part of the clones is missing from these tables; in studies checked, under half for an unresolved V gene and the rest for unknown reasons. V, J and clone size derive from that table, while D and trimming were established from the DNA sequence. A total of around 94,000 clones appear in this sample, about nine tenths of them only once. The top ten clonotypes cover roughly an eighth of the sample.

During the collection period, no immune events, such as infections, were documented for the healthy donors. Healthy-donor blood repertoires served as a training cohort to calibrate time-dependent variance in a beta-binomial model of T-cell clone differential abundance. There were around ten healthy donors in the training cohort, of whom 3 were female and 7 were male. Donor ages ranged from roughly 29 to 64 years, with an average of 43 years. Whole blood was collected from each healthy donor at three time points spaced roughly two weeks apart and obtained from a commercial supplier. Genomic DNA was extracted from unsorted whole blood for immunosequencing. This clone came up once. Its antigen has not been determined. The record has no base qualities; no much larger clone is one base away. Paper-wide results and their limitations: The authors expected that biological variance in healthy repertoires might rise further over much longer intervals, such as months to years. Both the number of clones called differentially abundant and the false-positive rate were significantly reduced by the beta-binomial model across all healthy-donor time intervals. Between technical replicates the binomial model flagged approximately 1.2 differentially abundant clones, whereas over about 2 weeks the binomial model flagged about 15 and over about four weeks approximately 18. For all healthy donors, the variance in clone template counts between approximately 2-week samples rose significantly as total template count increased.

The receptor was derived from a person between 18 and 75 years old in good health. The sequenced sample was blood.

The CDR3 corresponds to CASTEGGENQGTGELFF. The DNA sequence is as follows: TGTGCCAGTACCGAGGGGGGAGAAAACCAAGGGACCGGGGAGCTGTTTTTT. The rearranged segments are TRBV19 and TRBJ2-2; the D call could be TRBD1 or TRBD2, with each sharing 6 bases. The germline ends are 23 bases apart after V is trimmed by 7 bases and J by 5 bases. Its CDR3 holds 17 amino acids, cysteine through phenylalanine. CDR3 DNA only is kept here, 51 bases in frame from base 1. CDR1 is given as LNHDA and CDR2 as SQIVND, both from the germline V gene (reference sequence).